This TCR beta chain emerged from a study of blood T cell repertoires in COVID-19. The wider study: COVID-19 samples collected from the United States, Italy and Spain covered acute and convalescent phases. In each case, the material was cDNA or gDNA derived from T cells, B-cell-depleted T cells, or PBMCs.

In the original workflow: Scientists estimated how many nucleated cells there were by amplifying reference gene primers. The table came from immunoSEQ multiplex PCR; TCRdb's copy has only in-frame clones and leaves some out. V, J and clone size derive from that table, while D and trimming were established from the DNA sequence. The sample lists about 110,000 clones, about 89% occurring once. Trimming shortened V by 0 bases and J by 1 base, and 8 bases separated the two germline ends. CDR1 is SGDLS, CDR2 YYNGEE, per germline. CDR3 size: 15 residues. The specimen sequenced was peripheral blood. The origin of this receptor is a man aged 35 to 55 with acute or convalescent COVID-19. V gene TRBV9 combines with J gene TRBJ1-5; D is unresolved. The CDR3 sequence is CASSVDSGSNQPQHF. CDR3 DNA: TGTGCCAGCAGCGTAGATTCAGGCAGCAATCAGCCCCAGCATTTT.